These 8 T cell receptor beta chains came from one sample sequenced in a study of cytomegalovirus exposure and HLA in healthy donors. The study ran its PCR with 60 Vbeta and 13 Jbeta primers. Clones were sequenced by immunoSEQ multiplex PCR, and TCRdb holds only the in-frame ones, with some missing. This listing includes around 44,000 clones. Sequencing was carried out using PBMCs. Receptor source: a male donor in good health and CMV-seropositive.

The chain uses TRBV10-3 and TRBJ2-1; the match to TRBD1 covers 8 bases. In germline, CDR1 is ENHRY, CDR2 SYGVKD. With 6 bases clipped from V and 4 bases from J, the junction kept 8 bases outside the gene matches. The CDR3 length is 15 residues. The CDR3, as DNA: TGTGCCATCAGGGGTGGGACAGGAATATACAATGAGCAGTTCTTC. Its translation: CAIRGGTGIYNEQFF.

V and J are TRBV30 and TRBJ1-6; no definite D call. The ends were cut back, 3 bases at V and 9 bases at J, with 18 bases in the middle. The CDR3 has 15 amino acids. CDR1 and CDR2 (germline): GTSNPN, SVGIG (reference sequence). The CDR3 DNA reads as TGTGCCTGGAGCTTAGGTTTATTCGGGTTTTCACCCCTCCACTTT. Protein product: CAWSLGLFGFSPLHF.

This chain joins TRBV2 and TRBJ2-2, with 12 bases matching TRBD2. The CDR3 contains 15 residues. CDR1 SNHLY and CDR2 FYNNEI come from the germline V gene. V dropped 4 bases and J dropped 5; count of bases not matched to a gene: 2. CDR3 protein: CASSGLAGGTGELFF. CDR3 nucleotides: TGTGCCAGCAGTGGGCTAGCGGGGGGGACCGGGGAGCTGTTTTTT.

This rearrangement joins TRBV19 to TRBJ2-3, with D unresolved. In germline, CDR1 is LNHDA, CDR2 SQIVND (reference sequence). This CDR3 is built from 13 residues. The V and J ends lost 5 bases and 2 bases respectively, with 8 bases between them. CDR3 sequence (DNA): TGTGCCAGTAGTCGGGTGTCCACAGATACGCAGTATTTT. It specifies CASSRVSTDTQYF.

J is TRBJ2-7 and V is TRBV7-9; TRBD1 matches at 7 bases. The CDR3 length is 15 residues. With V trimmed by 5 bases and J by 6 bases, 13 bases remained unmatched. Germline values: CDR1 SEHNR, CDR2 FQNEAQ (reference sequence). This chain's CDR3 is CASSPRQDRMAEQYF. The CDR3 nucleotides read TGTGCCAGCAGCCCCCGCCAGGACAGGATGGCCGAGCAGTACTTC.

This chain links TRBV7-9 with TRBJ2-7; D gene unclear. The CDR3 loop spans 14 amino acids. CDR1 and CDR2 (germline): SEHNR, FQNEAQ (reference sequence). V dropped 3 bases and J dropped 1 base, with 10 bases sitting between them. The CDR3 coding sequence is TGTGCCAGCAGCTTCACCGGGTCGTCCTACGAGCAGTACTTC. Translation gives CASSFTGSSYEQYF.

The chain recombines TRBV18 with TRBJ2-7, with D possibly being TRBD1 (5 bases). The CDR3 extends over 13 amino acids. Germline lookup yields CDR1 KGHSH and CDR2 LQKENI. The V gene lost 5 bases and the J gene lost 0 bases, with 8 bases spanning the gap. The CDR3, as DNA: TGTGCCAGCTCAATACAGGACTCCTACGAGCAGTACTTC. Translated, it gives CASSIQDSYEQYF.

The V gene is TRBV5-6, the J gene TRBJ2-5, with TRBD1 matching 8 bases. V was pared by 4 bases and J by 5 bases, with 10 bases of the junction left unmatched. The length of the CDR3 is 15 residues. Germline values: CDR1 SGHDT, CDR2 YYEEEE. CDR3 nucleotides: TGTGCCAGCAGCAGTGCCCCGACAGGGGAGGAGACCCAGTACTTC. Amino acids: CASSSAPTGEETQYF.